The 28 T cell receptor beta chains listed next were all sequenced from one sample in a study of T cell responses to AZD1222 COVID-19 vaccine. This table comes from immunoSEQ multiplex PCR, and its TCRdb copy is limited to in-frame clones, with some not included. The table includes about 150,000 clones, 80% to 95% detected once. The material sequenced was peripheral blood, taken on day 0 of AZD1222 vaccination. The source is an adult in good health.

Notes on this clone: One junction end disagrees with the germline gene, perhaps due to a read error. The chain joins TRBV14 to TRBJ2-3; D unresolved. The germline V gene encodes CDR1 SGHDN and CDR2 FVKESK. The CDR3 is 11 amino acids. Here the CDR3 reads CASSQGDTQYF. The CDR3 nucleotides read TGTGCCAGCAGCCAAGGAGATACACAGTATTTT.

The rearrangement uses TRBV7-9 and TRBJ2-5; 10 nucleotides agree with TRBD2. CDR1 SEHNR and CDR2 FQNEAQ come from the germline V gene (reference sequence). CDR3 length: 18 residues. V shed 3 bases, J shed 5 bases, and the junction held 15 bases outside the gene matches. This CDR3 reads CASSFDPAASGSVETQYF. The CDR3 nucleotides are TGTGCCAGCAGCTTTGATCCGGCGGCTAGCGGGAGTGTGGAGACCCAGTACTTC.

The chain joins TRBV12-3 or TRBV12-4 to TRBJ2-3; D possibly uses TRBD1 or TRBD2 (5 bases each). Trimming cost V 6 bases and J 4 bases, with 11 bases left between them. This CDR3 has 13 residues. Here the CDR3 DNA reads TGTGCCAGCAGCTCCAGAGGGGCAGATACGCAGTATTTT. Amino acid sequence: CASSSRGADTQYF.

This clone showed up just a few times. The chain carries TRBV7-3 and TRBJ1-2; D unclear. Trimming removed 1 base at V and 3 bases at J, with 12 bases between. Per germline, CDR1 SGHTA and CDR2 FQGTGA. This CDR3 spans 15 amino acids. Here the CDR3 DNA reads TGTGCCAGCAGCTTAATGGGCACCCGGGACTATGGCTACACCTTC. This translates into CASSLMGTRDYGYTF.

This CDR3 reads CASSLAPGAVAGELFF. The CDR3, as DNA: TGTGCCAGCAGCTTAGCTCCAGGGGCGGTCGCCGGGGAGCTGTTTTTT. The chain is built from TRBV13 and TRBJ2-2, with D tentatively TRBD1 (6 bases). CDR1 and CDR2 (germline): PRHDT, FYEKMQ (reference sequence). Trimming took 1 base from V and 6 from J, leaving 15 bases between them. This CDR3 is built from 16 residues.

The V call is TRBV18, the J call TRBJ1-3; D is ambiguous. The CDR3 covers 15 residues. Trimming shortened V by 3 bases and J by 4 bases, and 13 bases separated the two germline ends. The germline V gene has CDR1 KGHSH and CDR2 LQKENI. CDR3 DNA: TGTGCCAGCTCACCGAGCGGGGTTGGCGGAAACACCATATATTTT. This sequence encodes CASSPSGVGGNTIYF.

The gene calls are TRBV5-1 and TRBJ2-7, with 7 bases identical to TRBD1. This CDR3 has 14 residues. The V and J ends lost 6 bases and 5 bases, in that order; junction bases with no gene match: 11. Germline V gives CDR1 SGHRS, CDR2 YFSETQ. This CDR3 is CASTLRQGRDEQYF. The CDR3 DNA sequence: TGCGCCAGCACCCTCCGACAGGGCCGGGACGAGCAGTACTTC.

CDR3 in DNA: TGTGCCAGCAGCTTAGACAGGGGGGATTCACCCCTCCACTTT. Protein product: CASSLDRGDSPLHF. The V and J genes are TRBV7-8 and TRBJ1-6; 8 bases are shared with TRBD1. From germline, CDR1 is SGHVS and CDR2 FQNEAQ. The CDR3 loop spans 14 amino acids. V shed 1 base and J 8 bases; nucleotides not matched to a gene: 1.

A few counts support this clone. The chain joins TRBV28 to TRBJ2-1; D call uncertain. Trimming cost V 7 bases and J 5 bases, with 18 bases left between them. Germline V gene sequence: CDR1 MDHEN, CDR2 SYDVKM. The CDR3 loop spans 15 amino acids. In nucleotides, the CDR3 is TGTGCCAGCACCTTGGGTCCCTTAGAAAACAATGAGCAGTTCTTC. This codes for CASTLGPLENNEQFF.

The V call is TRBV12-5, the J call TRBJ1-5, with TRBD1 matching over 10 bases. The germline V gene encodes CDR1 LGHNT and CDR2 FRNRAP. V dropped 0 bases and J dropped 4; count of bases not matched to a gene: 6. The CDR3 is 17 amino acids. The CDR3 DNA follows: TGTGCTAGTGGTTTGGTTCTGACGGGACAGGGGAATCAGCCCCAGCATTTT. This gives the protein CASGLVLTGQGNQPQHF. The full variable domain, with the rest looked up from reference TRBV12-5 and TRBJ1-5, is DARVTQTPRHKVTEMGQEVTMRCQPILGHNTVFWYRQTMMQGLELLAYFRNRAPLDDSGMPKDRFSAEMPDATLATLKIQPSEPRDSAVYFCASGLVLTGQGNQPQHFGDGTRLSIL.

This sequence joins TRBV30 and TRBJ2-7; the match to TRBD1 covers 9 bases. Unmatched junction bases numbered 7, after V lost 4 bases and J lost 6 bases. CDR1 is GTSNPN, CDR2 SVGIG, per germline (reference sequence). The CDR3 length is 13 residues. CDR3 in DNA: TGTGCCTGGATGGGGACAGGGTTTTTCGAGCAGTACTTC. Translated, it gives CAWMGTGFFEQYF. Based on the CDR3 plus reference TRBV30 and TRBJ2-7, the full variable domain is SQTIHQWPATLVQPVGSPLSLECTVEGTSNPNLYWYRQAAGRGLQLLFYSVGIGQISSEVPQNLSASRPQDRQFILSSKKLLLSDSGFYLCAWMGTGFFEQYFGPGTRLTVT.

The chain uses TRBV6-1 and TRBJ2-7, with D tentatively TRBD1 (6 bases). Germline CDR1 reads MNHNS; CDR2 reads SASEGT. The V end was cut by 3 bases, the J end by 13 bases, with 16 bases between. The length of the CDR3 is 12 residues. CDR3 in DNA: TGTGCCAGCAGTGAGAACCGGGACAAGAACTACTTC. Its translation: CASSENRDKNYF.

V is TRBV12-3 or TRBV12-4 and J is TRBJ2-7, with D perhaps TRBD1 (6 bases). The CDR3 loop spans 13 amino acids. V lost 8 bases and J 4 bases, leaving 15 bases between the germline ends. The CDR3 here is CASGGPGQYEQYF. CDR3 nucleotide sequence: TGTGCCAGCGGCGGGCCGGGACAATACGAGCAGTACTTC.

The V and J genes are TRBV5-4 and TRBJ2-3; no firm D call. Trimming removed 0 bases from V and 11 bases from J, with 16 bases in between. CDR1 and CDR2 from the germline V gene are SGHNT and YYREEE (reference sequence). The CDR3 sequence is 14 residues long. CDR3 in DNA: TGTGCCAGCAGCTTGGCCGCCAAGGCATACGGGCAGTATTTT. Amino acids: CASSLAAKAYGQYF.

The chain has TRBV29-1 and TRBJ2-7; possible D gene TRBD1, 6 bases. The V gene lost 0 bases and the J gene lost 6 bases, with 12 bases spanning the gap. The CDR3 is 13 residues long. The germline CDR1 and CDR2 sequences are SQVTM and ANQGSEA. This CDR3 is CSVEDTGFSEQYF. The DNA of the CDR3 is TGCAGCGTTGAAGACACAGGGTTCTCCGAGCAGTACTTC.

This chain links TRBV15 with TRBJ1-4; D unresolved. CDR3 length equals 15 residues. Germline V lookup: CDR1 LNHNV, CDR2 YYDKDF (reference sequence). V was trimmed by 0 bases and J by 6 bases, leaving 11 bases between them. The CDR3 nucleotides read TGTGCCACCAGCAGAGATCGGGCAGGCCATGAAAAACTGTTTTTT. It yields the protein CATSRDRAGHEKLFF.

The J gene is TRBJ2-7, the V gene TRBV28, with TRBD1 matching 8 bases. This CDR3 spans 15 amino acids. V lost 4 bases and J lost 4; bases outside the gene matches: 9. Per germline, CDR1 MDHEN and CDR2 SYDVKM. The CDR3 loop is CASSSYGTGSYEQYF. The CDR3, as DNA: TGTGCCAGCAGTTCATACGGGACAGGTTCTTACGAGCAGTACTTC.

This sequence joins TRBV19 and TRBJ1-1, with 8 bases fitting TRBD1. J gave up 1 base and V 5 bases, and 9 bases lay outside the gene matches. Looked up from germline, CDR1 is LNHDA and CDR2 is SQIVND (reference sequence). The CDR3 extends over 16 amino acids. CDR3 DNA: TGTGCCAGTAGTGAACGGACAGGGTTCGGGAACACTGAAGCTTTCTTT. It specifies CASSERTGFGNTEAFF.

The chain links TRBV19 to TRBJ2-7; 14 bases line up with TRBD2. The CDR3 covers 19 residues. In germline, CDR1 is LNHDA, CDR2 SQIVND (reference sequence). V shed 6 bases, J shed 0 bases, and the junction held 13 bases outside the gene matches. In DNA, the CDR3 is TGTGCCAGTAGACAACGGCACGGACTAGCGGGAGGCACCTCCTACGAGCAGTACTTC. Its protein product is CASRQRHGLAGGTSYEQYF.

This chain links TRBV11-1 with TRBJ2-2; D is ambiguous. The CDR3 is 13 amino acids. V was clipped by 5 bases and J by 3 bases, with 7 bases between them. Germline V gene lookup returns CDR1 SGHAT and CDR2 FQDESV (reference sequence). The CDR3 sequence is CASSVGDTGELFF. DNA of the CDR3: TGTGCCAGCAGCGTTGGGGACACCGGGGAGCTGTTTTTT.

The CDR3 protein is CASSEPGLAGGGIQYF. CDR3 in DNA: TGCGCCAGCAGTGAACCGGGACTAGCGGGAGGTGGCATTCAGTACTTC. The chain combines TRBV10-1 with TRBJ2-4, with 15 bases aligning to TRBD2. Germline V gene lookup returns CDR1 WNHNN and CDR2 SYGVQD (reference sequence). After removal of 3 bases from V and 9 bases from J, the junction contained 6 bases not matched to a gene. This CDR3 has 16 residues.

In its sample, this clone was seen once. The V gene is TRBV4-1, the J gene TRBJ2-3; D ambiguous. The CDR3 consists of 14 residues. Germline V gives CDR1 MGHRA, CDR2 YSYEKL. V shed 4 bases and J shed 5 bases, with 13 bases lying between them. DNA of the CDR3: TGCGCCAGCAGCCCCAGGTCCGGGCGAGATACGCAGTATTTT. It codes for CASSPRSGRDTQYF.

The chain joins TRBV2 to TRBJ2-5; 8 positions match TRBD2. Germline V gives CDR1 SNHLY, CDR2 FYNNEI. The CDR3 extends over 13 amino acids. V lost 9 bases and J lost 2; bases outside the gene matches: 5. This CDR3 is CASDGTSQETQYF. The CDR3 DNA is TGTGCCAGTGACGGGACTAGTCAAGAGACCCAGTACTTC.

As DNA, the CDR3 is TGTGCCAGCTCACCAACAGGGCGGCCTTCTGGAAACACCATATATTTT. This gives the protein CASSPTGRPSGNTIYF. This chain connects TRBV18 to TRBJ1-3; D is possibly TRBD1 (6 bases). The CDR3 length is 16 residues. Germline CDR1 is KGHSH and CDR2 is LQKENI. Trimming shortened V by 2 bases and J by 1 base, and 12 bases separated the two germline ends.

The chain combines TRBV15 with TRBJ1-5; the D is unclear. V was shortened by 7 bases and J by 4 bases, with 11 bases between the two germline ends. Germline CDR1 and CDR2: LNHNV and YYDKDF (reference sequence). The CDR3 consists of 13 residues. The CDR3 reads CATKNEGNQPQHF. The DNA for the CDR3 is TGTGCCACCAAAAATGAGGGTAATCAGCCCCAGCATTTT.

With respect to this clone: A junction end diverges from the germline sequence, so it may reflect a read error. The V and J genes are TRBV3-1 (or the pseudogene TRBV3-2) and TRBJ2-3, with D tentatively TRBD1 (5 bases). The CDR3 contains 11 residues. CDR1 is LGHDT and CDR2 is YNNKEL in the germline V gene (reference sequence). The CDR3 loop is CASRQGDTQYF. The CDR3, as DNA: TGTGCCAGCCGCCAGGGAGATACGCAGTATTTT.

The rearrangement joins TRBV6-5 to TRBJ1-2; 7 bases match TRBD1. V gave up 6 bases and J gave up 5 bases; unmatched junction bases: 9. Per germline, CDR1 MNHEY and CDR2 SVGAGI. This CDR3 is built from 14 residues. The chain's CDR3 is CASSRGQASYGYTF. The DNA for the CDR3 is TGTGCCAGCAGCCGTGGACAGGCTTCATATGGCTACACCTTC.

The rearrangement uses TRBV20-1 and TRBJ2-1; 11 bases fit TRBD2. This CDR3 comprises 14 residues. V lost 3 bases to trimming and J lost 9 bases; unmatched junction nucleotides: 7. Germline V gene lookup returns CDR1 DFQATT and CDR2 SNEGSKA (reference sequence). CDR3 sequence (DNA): TGCAGTGCTAGTGGTCTAGCGGGAGGAGGTGAGCAGTTCTTC. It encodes CSASGLAGGGEQFF.